This T cell receptor beta chain was retrieved from a study of T cell responses to AZD1222 COVID-19 vaccine. Study-wide results and limits: Females outnumbered males among donors, who were mostly white British; clonal diversity was possibly underestimated.

Comment on this clone: Its cognate antigen is unknown.

V was shortened by 3 bases and J by 0 bases, with 10 bases between the two germline ends. CDR3 length: 15 amino acids. Germline V gene data show CDR1 as SGHRS and CDR2 as YFSETQ. Sequencing used immunoSEQ multiplex PCR; TCRdb keeps in-frame clones, though not all of them. The sample has tens of thousands of clones, roughly nine tenths seen once. The gene calls are TRBV5-1 and TRBJ2-1; D unclear. The receptor's source is an adult in good health. Material: peripheral blood, obtained on day 0 of AZD1222 vaccination. CDR3 sequence (DNA): TGCGCCAGCAGCTCGGGTGGTTTCTCCTACAATGAGCAGTTCTTC. It translates to CASSSGGFSYNEQFF. Filled out from reference TRBV5-1 and TRBJ2-1, the complete variable domain reads KAGVTQTPRYLIKTRGQQVTLSCSPISGHRSVSWYQQTPGQGLQFLFEYFSETQRNKGNFPGRFSGRQFSNSRSEMNVSTLELGDSALYLCASSSGGFSYNEQFFGPGTRLTVL.